These T cell receptor beta chains were read from a single sample in a study of T-cell reconstitution after alpha-beta-depleted transplantation in children. TCRdb independently ran MiXCR on the PCR reads; one entry per CDR3 protein. The sample has roughly 240,000 distinct CDR3 sequences, around 8% seen once. The source material was PBMCs, mostly from graft donor cells, sampled 180 days after TCRalphabeta/CD19-depleted stem cell transplant. The receptors derive from a male patient between 5 and 17 years old who had a stem cell transplant for acute lymphoblastic leukemia, so the T cells may come from the graft donor. The CDR3 runs from the conserved cysteine through the conserved F or W. D genes are given only for firm matches. For some rows the clone size is stated as once, few or many, or as a class when expanded; others skip it.

>13|TRBJ2-5|TRBD1|TRBV20-1|many
TGCAGTGCCAGGACAGGGGTGTCGGAGACCCAGTACTTC
CSARTGVSETQYF
>13|TRBJ2-7|-|TRBV2|few
TGTGCCAGCAGTGAAGTGGGGGCGAGCGAGCATTACTTC
CASSEVGASEHYF
>15|TRBJ2-5|TRBD1|TRBV5-1|-
TGCGCCAGCAGGAGACAGGGGAGACTTCGGGAGACCCAGTACTTC
CASRRQGRLRETQYF
>10|TRBJ2-3|-|TRBV7-2|many
TGTGCCAGCAGCTTATTGCGGCAGTATTTT
CASSLLRQYF
>16|TRBJ2-2|-|TRBV7-6|many
TGTGCCAGCAGCCCCATCGGGGGACCGAACACCGGGGAGCTGTTTTTT
CASSPIGGPNTGELFF
>19|TRBJ2-2|-|TRBV11-1|many
TGTGCCAGCAGGGCCGGTATGAAAACGGGACAAGAAAACACCGGGGAGCTGTTTTTT
CASRAGMKTGQENTGELFF
>15|TRBJ1-5|-|TRBV20-1|many
TGCAGTGCTAGTGTTGGGCGGGGGGGAAATCAGCCCCAGCATTTT
CSASVGRGGNQPQHF
>17|TRBJ2-6|-|TRBV23-1|-
TGCGCCAGCAGTCAACCCCCAGGGTTAATTGTCACCAACGTCCTGACTTTC
CASSQPPGLIVTNVLTF
>17|TRBJ1-2|-|TRBV27|many
TGTGCCAGCAGTTTATCGTGGGCAGGTGCCGCCAACTATGGCTACACCTTC
CASSLSWAGAANYGYTF
>12|TRBJ2-7|-|TRBV6-5|-
TGTGCCAGCAGGGGCCGACTCTACGAGCAGTACTTC
CASRGRLYEQYF
>13|TRBJ2-7|TRBD2|TRBV10-3|many
TGTGCCATCAGCACTAGCGGAGAGGACGAGCAGTACTTC
CAISTSGEDEQYF
>14|TRBJ2-5|-|TRBV5-1|many
TGCGCCAGCAGCTCGGAGGGACAGACGAGGACCCAGTACTTC
CASSSEGQTRTQYF
>14|TRBJ2-7|-|TRBV20-1|many
TGCAGTGCTTTCTCCCAGGGTAACTCCTACGAGCAGTACTTC
CSAFSQGNSYEQYF
>21|TRBJ2-1|TRBD2|TRBV6-4|many
TGTGCCAGCAGTGCCTCCCCAGCTGAGACATCACTAGCGGGGGATTACAATGAGCAGTTCTTC
CASSASPAETSLAGDYNEQFF
>17|TRBJ1-6|TRBD1|TRBV12-3/TRBV12-4|many
TGTGCCAGCAGCACGGGACAGGGGGCCCTTTCGGATTCACCCCTCCACTTT
CASSTGQGALSDSPLHF
>15|TRBJ2-7|TRBD2|TRBV6-5|many
TGTGCCAGCAGCCCGACTAGCGGGGGAATCTACGAGCAGTACTTC
CASSPTSGGIYEQYF
>17|TRBJ1-1|TRBD1|TRBV5-1|many
TGCGCCAGCAGCTTGGTCGGGACAGGGGGCGCGGGCACTGAAGCTTTCTTT
CASSLVGTGGAGTEAFF
>16|TRBJ2-7|-|TRBV5-1|many
TGCGCCAGCAGCTTGTCCTGGGGGGCCAAGATTATGGGGCAGTACTTC
CASSLSWGAKIMGQYF
>14|TRBJ2-1|-|TRBV20-1|many
TGCAGTGCTAGCCCGGTTAGCTCCTACAATGAGCAGTTCTTC
CSASPVSSYNEQFF
>13|TRBJ1-4|-|TRBV20-1|many
TGCAGTGCCCTGAGTGGGTCGGGTGAAAAACTGTTTTTT
CSALSGSGEKLFF
>16|TRBJ2-5|-|TRBV4-1|many
TGCGCCAGCAGCCAAGAAGGAGGGAACCCCCAGGGGCCCCAGTACTTC
CASSQEGGNPQGPQYF
>19|TRBJ2-7|TRBD2|TRBV20-1|-
TGCAGTGCTAGAGATTTCGAGGCTAGCGGGAGGGAACTTACCTACGAGCAGTACTTC
CSARDFEASGRELTYEQYF
>13|TRBJ1-3|-|TRBV7-3|many
TGTGCCTCCAGGGCGGCGGAAGGAAACACCATATATTTT
CASRAAEGNTIYF
>14|TRBJ2-2|TRBD1|TRBV28|-
TGTGCCAGCAGGTCAGGGGGCTCCGTCGGGGAGCTGTTTTTT
CASRSGGSVGELFF
>12|TRBJ2-4|-|TRBV15|many
TGTGCCACCAGCTCTCGGGCAAACATTCAGTACTTC
CATSSRANIQYF
>17|TRBJ2-1|TRBD2|TRBV7-3|many
TGTGCCAGCGGGACTAGCGGGAGGAGGGAGATTTACAATGAGCAGTTCTTC
CASGTSGRREIYNEQFF
>13|TRBJ2-7|-|TRBV7-9|many
TGTGCCAGCAGCGTAGGACAAAACTACGAGCAGTACTTC
CASSVGQNYEQYF
>14|TRBJ2-7|TRBD1|TRBV7-8|once
TGTGCCAGCAGCCTAGACAGGGGATATTACGAGCAGTACTTC
CASSLDRGYYEQYF
>17|TRBJ2-1|-|TRBV19|many
TGTGCCAGTAGTATCGGTATCGGGCGGAGCTCCTACAATGAGCAGTTCTTC
CASSIGIGRSSYNEQFF
>15|TRBJ2-5|-|TRBV20-1|many
TGCAGTGCTAGACCCCCCGCGGTGGGAGCGGAGACCCAGTACTTC
CSARPPAVGAETQYF
>17|TRBJ2-3|-|TRBV28|many
TGTGCCAGCAGGCCCACTAGGTGGCGGGGCCCCACAGATACGCAGTATTTT
CASRPTRWRGPTDTQYF
>15|TRBJ2-2|-|TRBV7-8|many
TGTGCCAGCAGCGTAAGACCGATGAACACCGGGGAGCTGTTTTTT
CASSVRPMNTGELFF
>17|TRBJ2-5|-|TRBV7-8|many
TGTGCCAGCAGCTGGAACCCGGCAGCCGAACCCCAAGAGACCCAGTACTTC
CASSWNPAAEPQETQYF